These 5 T cell receptor beta chains were all obtained from the same sample, sequenced in a study of shared clonotypes between healthy human individuals. Clones were sequenced by immunoSEQ multiplex PCR, and TCRdb holds only the in-frame ones, with some missing. The sample lists fewer than 1.8 million clones, 97% to 99% occurring once. The sample comprised naive CD4+ T cells sorted from blood. The sample's subset: CD45RA+ positively selected. Receptors originate from a man aged 30 to 39 in good health.

The gene calls are TRBV5-1 and TRBJ2-2, with 7 bases aligning to TRBD1. Germline assignment: CDR1 SGHRS and CDR2 YFSETQ. The CDR3 runs 16 residues. With 4 bases clipped from V and 3 bases from J, the junction kept 9 bases outside the gene matches. The chain's CDR3 is CASSHSTGSYTGELFF. The CDR3 DNA sequence: TGCGCCAGCAGCCACTCGACAGGGAGCTACACCGGGGAGCTGTTTTTT.

The sample holds one count of this clone. The V gene is TRBV28, the J gene TRBJ1-2; D possibly corresponds to TRBD1 (6 bases). The V and J ends lost 1 base and 5 bases respectively, with 11 bases between them. The CDR3 sequence is 14 residues long. Germline V lookup: CDR1 MDHEN, CDR2 SYDVKM. CDR3 sequence reads: CASSLYRTEYGYTF. The CDR3, as DNA: TGTGCCAGCAGTTTATATCGGACAGAATATGGCTACACCTTC.

This rearrangement joins TRBV19 to TRBJ2-3, with D hard to call. With 6 bases removed from V and 3 bases from J, the gap between germline ends came to 13 bases. This CDR3 is built from 14 residues. Germline CDR1 LNHDA, CDR2 SQIVND (reference sequence). CDR3 sequence (DNA): TGTGCCAGTAGCCCATCGGCCGGAACAGATACGCAGTATTTT. It encodes CASSPSAGTDTQYF.

V is TRBV19 and J is TRBJ2-1; tentative D call: TRBD2 (6 bases). The CDR3 runs to 14 residues. Germline-derived CDR1 and CDR2 are LNHDA and SQIVND (reference sequence). Trimming cost V 3 bases and J 9 bases, with 15 bases left between them. DNA for the CDR3: TGTGCCAGTAGTATTGGTACGGGAGAGGGTGAGCAGTTCTTC. It is translated as CASSIGTGEGEQFF.

The chain is built from TRBV2 and TRBJ2-7; D not certain. There are 12 residues in the CDR3. The V gene's germline CDR1 is SNHLY and CDR2 FYNNEI. With 7 bases removed from V and 3 bases from J, the gap between germline ends came to 10 bases. The CDR3 DNA reads TGTGCCAGCATTGCGTCCGACTACGAGCAGTACTTC. Translation gives CASIASDYEQYF.